This TCR beta chain appears in the sequencing data of a study of blood T cell repertoires in COVID-19. Across the whole study: PBMCs, B-cell-depleted T cells, or T cells provided the cDNA or gDNA that made up the material.

The germline CDR1 and CDR2 sequences are SNHLY and FYNNEI. Trimming removed 3 bases from V and 4 bases from J, with 12 bases in between. The length of the CDR3 is 14 residues. Here immunoSEQ multiplex PCR was the method, and the copy in TCRdb shows in-frame clones only, minus some. The sample includes 150,000 to 200,000 clones, around 88% of them seen just once. This chain connects TRBV2 to TRBJ1-1; no clear D. The sequenced sample consisted of peripheral blood. The source is a human donor in a cohort sampled during active COVID-19. CDR3 DNA sequence: TGTGCCAGCAGTGACGGACCGGGAGGCACTGAAGCTTTCTTT. Protein: CASSDGPGGTEAFF.